This T cell receptor beta chain was obtained from a study of cytomegalovirus exposure and HLA in healthy donors. Notes on the study in general: Among donors in an Asian-associated ancestry cluster, a later analysis reportedly found fewer N-insertions than the roughly 670-donor mean. Later work showed greater clonal expansion in HLA-associated TCR beta chains than in equally common others. It was reported that TCR beta sequences correctly inferred the HLA-A and HLA-B alleles for most subjects.

A multiplex PCR was run with 60 Vbeta primers and 13 Jbeta primers. TCRdb's copy holds only in-frame clones and misses some; the assay was immunoSEQ multiplex PCR. Among roughly 78,000 clones listed, under 70% were seen once. In regard to this clone: As yet, its antigen is unknown.

Germline V gene data show CDR1 as MDHEN and CDR2 as SYDVKM. The V end lost 5 bases, the J end lost 7 bases, and 8 bases lay between the germline ends. This CDR3 has 11 amino acids. The sequenced sample consisted of PBMCs. This chain links TRBV28 with TRBJ1-1; unclear D gene. The clonotype comes from a man in his thirties or forties in good health and CMV-seropositive. In DNA, the CDR3 is TGTGCCAGCAGTCGCGCCCTTGAAGCTTTCTTT. Residues: CASSRALEAFF.